This record concerns one T cell receptor (beta chain) sequence. Its antigen is as yet unknown. The data were obtained in a study of Ad26.COV2.S vaccination and SARS-CoV-2 variants. The wider study: A COV1001 Ad26.COV2.S trial-arm participant provided the sample. Ad26.COV2.S shots went into the muscle once or twice, 56 days apart.

Points from the study as a whole: Vaccinated and placebo-treated recipients had similar non-spike TCR breadth. Responses of T cells in total may have been underestimated by the TCR breadth and depth analyses.

V lost 6 bases, J lost 3 bases, and 4 bases stayed unmatched. The length of the CDR3 is 13 residues. CDR1 LNHDA and CDR2 SQIVND come from the germline V gene (reference sequence). Documented treatment: approximately 18 received Ad26.COV2.S at low or high dose, single or two shots; five or six received placebo; per-sample allocation not given. On day 63 after the first injection, vaccine and placebo recipients gave samples. The table came from immunoSEQ multiplex PCR; TCRdb's copy has only in-frame clones and leaves some out. The sample has 350,000 to 450,000 clones, about nine tenths seen once. The starting material was peripheral blood, obtained in a trial of Ad26.COV2.S vaccine versus placebo. V gene TRBV19 combines with J gene TRBJ2-5, with TRBD2 identical over 7 bases. This clonotype originated in a person between 18 and 59 years old who received the Ad26.COV2.S COVID-19 vaccine or a placebo. CDR3: CASRKGREETQYF. In DNA, the CDR3 is TGTGCCAGTAGGAAGGGGAGGGAAGAGACCCAGTACTTC.